Reported below is one T cell receptor (beta chain). Germline V gives CDR1 LNHDA, CDR2 SQIVND (reference sequence). CDR3 size: 14 residues. V was clipped by 5 bases and J by 2 bases, with 12 bases between them. TCRdb's table, derived via immunoSEQ multiplex PCR, lists solely in-frame clones and lacks some. The sample lists 10,000 to 12,000 clones; under 75% were seen once. This sample stems from a study of the immune and genomic landscape of osteosarcoma. Poor-prognosis osteosarcoma patients supplied post-treatment primary, local recurrence and metastasis tumor specimens. The specimen sequenced was osteosarcoma tumor tissue from the lung. V usage is TRBV19 and J usage is TRBJ1-1, with unresolved D. The origin of this receptor is a human donor with osteosarcoma. The CDR3 sequence is CASSPVTVNTEAFF. The CDR3 DNA reads TGTGCCAGTAGTCCCGTTACTGTAAACACTGAAGCTTTCTTT.